The next 2 T cell receptor beta chains were all read from a single sample in a study of identical twins. MiXCR, applied by TCRdb to the 5' RACE reads, yields one record per CDR3 protein. The sample lists about 570,000 distinct CDR3 sequences, 9.6% occurring once. These records were also assigned to another study, of yellow fever vaccine responses in identical twins.

Sequenced: PBMCs. These receptors were collected from a woman aged 18-35 years in good health.

The chain has TRBV4-1 and TRBJ1-6; maybe TRBD1 (6 bases). There are 16 residues in the CDR3. V was clipped by 3 bases and J by 8 bases, with 17 bases between them. The germline gives CDR1 MGHRA, CDR2 YSYEKL. The CDR3: CASSHDSTGFDSPLHF. The DNA for the CDR3 is TGCGCCAGCAGCCACGACTCGACAGGATTCGATTCACCCCTCCACTTT.

This clonotype was detected a few times. This sequence joins TRBV6-2 or TRBV6-3 and TRBJ2-7; 7 nucleotides match TRBD1. The CDR3 is 13 residues long. Germline assignment: CDR1 MNHEY and CDR2 SVGEGT. Germline trimming cut 7 bases from V and 3 bases from J; bases unmatched to any gene: 6. The CDR3 loop is CASTGTANYEQYF. The DNA for the CDR3 is TGTGCCAGCACCGGGACAGCAAACTACGAGCAGTACTTC.